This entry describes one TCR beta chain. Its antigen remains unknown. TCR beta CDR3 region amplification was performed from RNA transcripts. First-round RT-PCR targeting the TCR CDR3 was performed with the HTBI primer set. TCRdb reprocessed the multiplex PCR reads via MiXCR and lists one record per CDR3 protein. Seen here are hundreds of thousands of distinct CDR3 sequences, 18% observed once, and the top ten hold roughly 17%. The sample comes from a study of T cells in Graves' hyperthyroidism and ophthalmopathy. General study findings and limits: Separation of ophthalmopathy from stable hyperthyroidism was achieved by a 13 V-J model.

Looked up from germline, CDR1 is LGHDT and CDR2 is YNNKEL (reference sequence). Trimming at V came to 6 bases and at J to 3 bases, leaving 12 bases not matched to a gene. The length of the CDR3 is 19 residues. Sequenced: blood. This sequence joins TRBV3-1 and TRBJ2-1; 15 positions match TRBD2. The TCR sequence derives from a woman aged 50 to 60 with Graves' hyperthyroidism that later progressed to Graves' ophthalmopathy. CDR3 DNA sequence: TGTGCCAGCAGGGGGCCCGGGACTAGCGGGGGGTGGGGCTACAATGAGCAGTTCTTC. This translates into CASRGPGTSGGWGYNEQFF.